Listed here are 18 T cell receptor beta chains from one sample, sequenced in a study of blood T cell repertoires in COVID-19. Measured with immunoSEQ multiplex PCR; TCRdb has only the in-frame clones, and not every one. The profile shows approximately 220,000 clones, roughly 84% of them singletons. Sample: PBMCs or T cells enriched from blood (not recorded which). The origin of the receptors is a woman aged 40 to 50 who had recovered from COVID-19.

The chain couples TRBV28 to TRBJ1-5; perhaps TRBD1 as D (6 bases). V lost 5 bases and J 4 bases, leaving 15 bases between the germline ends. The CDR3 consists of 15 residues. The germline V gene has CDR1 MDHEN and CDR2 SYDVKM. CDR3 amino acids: CASSTTDSWNQPQHF. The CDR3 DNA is TGTGCCAGCAGTACAACGGACAGTTGGAATCAGCCCCAGCATTTT.

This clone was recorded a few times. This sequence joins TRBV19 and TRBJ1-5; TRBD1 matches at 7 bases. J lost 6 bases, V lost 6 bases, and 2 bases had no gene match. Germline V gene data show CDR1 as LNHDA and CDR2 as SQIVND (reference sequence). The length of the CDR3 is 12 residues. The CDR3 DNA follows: TGTGCCAGTAGCCACAGGGGTCAGCCCCAGCATTTT. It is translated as CASSHRGQPQHF.

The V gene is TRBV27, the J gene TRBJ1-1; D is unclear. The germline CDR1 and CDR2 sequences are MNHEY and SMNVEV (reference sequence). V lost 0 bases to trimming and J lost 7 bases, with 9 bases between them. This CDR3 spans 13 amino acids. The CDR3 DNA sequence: TGTGCCAGCAGTTTATCTTGGGAGAATGAAGCTTTCTTT. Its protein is CASSLSWENEAFF.

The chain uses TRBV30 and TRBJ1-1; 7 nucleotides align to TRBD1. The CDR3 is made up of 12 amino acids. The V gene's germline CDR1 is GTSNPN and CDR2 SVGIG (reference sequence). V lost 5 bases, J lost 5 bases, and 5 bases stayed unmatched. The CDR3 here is CAWGQVATEAFF. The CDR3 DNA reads TGTGCCTGGGGACAGGTGGCGACTGAAGCTTTCTTT. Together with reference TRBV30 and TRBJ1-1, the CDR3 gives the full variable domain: SQTIHQWPATLVQPVGSPLSLECTVEGTSNPNLYWYRQAAGRGLQLLFYSVGIGQISSEVPQNLSASRPQDRQFILSSKKLLLSDSGFYLCAWGQVATEAFFGQGTRLTVV.

The CDR3 sequence: CASSSPAYPSGPSTDTQYF. The CDR3 DNA reads as TGTGCCAGCAGCTCGCCCGCATACCCTAGCGGCCCTAGCACAGATACGCAGTATTTT. The rearrangement uses TRBV7-9 and TRBJ2-3; TRBD2 aligns across 7 bases. Germline V lookup: CDR1 SEHNR, CDR2 FQNEAQ (reference sequence). J was trimmed by 0 bases and V by 4 bases; bases with no gene match: 16. The CDR3 sequence is 19 residues long.

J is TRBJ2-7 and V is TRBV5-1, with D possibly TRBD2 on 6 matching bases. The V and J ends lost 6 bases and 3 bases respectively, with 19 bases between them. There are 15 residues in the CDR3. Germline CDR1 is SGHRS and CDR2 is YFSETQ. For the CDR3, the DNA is TGCGCCAGCAAGAGGAGTGCTAGCGAGAGCTACGAGCAGTACTTC. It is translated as CASKRSASESYEQYF.

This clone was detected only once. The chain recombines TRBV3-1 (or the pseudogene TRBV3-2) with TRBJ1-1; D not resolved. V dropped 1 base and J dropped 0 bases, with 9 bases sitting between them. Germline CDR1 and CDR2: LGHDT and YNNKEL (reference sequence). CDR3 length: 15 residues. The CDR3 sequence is CASSQGGGVNTEAFF. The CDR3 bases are TGTGCCAGCAGCCAAGGGGGAGGAGTGAACACTGAAGCTTTCTTT.

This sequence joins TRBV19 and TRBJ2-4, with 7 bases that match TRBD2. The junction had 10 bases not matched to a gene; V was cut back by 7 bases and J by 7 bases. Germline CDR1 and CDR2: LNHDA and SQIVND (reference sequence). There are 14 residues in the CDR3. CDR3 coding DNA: TGTGCCAGTACTTGGGCGGGGGACCCCAACATTCAGTACTTC. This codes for CASTWAGDPNIQYF.

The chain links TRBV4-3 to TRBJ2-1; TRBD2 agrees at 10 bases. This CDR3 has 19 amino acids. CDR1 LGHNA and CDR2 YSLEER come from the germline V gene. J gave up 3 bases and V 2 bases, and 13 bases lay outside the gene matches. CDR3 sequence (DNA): TGCGCCAGCAGCCAACTCTATTTAGCGGGAGGACCACTCTACAATGAGCAGTTCTTC. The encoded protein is CASSQLYLAGGPLYNEQFF.

The CDR3 bases are TGTGCCAGCAGCGTTGACAGGACTTATTCACCCCTCCACTTT. Protein product: CASSVDRTYSPLHF. The chain uses TRBV28 and TRBJ1-6; D possibly corresponds to TRBD1 (6 bases). This CDR3 is 14 amino acids long. CDR1 and CDR2 from the germline V gene are MDHEN and SYDVKM. Trimming took off 6 bases at V and 8 bases at J, with 14 bases between the two ends.

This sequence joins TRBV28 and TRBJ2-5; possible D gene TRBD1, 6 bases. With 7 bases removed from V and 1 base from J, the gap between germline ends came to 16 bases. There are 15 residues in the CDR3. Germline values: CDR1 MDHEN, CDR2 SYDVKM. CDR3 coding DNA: TGTGCCAGCAAACAGGGTCTTTTACTCCAAGAGACCCAGTACTTC. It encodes CASKQGLLLQETQYF.

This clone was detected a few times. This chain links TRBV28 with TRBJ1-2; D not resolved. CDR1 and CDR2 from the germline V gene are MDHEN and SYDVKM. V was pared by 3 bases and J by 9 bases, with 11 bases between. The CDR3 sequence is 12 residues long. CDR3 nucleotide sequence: TGTGCCAGCAGTTTCGGGGAAGGCAGCTACACCTTC. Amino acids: CASSFGEGSYTF.

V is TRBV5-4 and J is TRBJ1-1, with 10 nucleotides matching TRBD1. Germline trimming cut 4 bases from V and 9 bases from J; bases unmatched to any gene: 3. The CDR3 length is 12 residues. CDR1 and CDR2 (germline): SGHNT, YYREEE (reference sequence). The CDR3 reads CASSADRGQAFF. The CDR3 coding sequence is TGTGCCAGCAGCGCAGACAGGGGGCAAGCTTTCTTT.

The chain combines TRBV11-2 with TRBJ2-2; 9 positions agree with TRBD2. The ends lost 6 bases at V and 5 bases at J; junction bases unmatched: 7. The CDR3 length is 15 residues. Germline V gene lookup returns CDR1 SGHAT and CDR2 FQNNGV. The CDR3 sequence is CASRPLAGRTGELFF. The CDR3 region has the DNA TGTGCCAGCAGGCCGCTAGCGGGAAGGACCGGGGAGCTGTTTTTT. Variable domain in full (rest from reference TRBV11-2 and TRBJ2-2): EAGVAQSPRYKIIEKRQSVAFWCNPISGHATLYWYQQILGQGPKLLIQFQNNGVVDDSQLPKDRFSAERLKGVDSTLKIQPAKLEDSAVYLCASRPLAGRTGELFFGEGSRLTVL.

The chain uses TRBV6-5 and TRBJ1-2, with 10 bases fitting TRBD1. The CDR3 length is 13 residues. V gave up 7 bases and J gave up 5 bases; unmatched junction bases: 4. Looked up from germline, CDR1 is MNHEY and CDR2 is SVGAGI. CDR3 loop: CASTGTGEYGYTF. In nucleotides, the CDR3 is TGTGCCAGCACCGGGACAGGGGAATATGGCTACACCTTC.

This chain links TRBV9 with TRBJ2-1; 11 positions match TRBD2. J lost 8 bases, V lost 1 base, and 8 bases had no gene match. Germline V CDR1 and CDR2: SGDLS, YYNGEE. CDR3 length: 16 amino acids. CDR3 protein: CASSVPLTSGRHEQFF. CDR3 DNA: TGTGCCAGCAGCGTACCCCTAACTAGCGGGAGACATGAGCAGTTCTTC.

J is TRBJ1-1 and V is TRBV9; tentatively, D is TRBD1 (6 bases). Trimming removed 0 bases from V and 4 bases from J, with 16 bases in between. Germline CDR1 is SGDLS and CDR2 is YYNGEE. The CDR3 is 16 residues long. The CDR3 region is CASSVAGRGEITEAFF. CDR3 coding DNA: TGTGCCAGCAGCGTAGCCGGCAGGGGAGAGATCACTGAAGCTTTCTTT.

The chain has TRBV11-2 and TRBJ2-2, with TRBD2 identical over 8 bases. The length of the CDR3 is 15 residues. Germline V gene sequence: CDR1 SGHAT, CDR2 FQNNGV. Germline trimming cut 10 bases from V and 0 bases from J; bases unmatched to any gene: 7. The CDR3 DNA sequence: TGTGCCACCCAACTAGCGGATGCGAACACCGGGGAGCTGTTTTTT. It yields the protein CATQLADANTGELFF. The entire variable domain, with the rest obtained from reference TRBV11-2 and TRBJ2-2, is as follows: EAGVAQSPRYKIIEKRQSVAFWCNPISGHATLYWYQQILGQGPKLLIQFQNNGVVDDSQLPKDRFSAERLKGVDSTLKIQPAKLEDSAVYLCATQLADANTGELFFGEGSRLTVL.